The source of this T cell receptor (beta chain) is a study of OX40 agonist ivuxolimab in advanced cancers. Turning to the study itself: Patients received the agonistic anti-OX40 (CD134) antibody ivuxolimab. Study results and caveats: Low normalized clonal expansion also occurred in some nonresponding patients. There was clonal expansion of CD4+ and CD8+ blood T cells by week 6 at 0.1 to 3.0 mg/kg.

Note on this clone: No antigen is known for it.

Sequenced by immunoSEQ multiplex PCR; TCRdb stores in-frame clones only, minus some. The sample lists over 40,000 clones, more than 70% occurring once. The V end lost 2 bases, the J end lost 1 base, and 6 bases lay between the germline ends. The CDR3 has 14 residues. Germline V gene sequence: CDR1 SGHNT, CDR2 YENEEA. The specimen was CD4+ or CD8+ T cells sorted from blood, collected in a trial of the OX40 agonist ivuxolimab. This clonotype originated in an adult with an advanced solid tumor such as melanoma, head and neck, liver or kidney cancer. The chain couples TRBV11-3 to TRBJ2-4, with D perhaps given as TRBD1 or TRBD2 (5 bases each). The CDR3 region has the DNA TGTGCCAGCAGCTTACGGGGCGCCAAAAACATTCAGTACTTC. Translated, it gives CASSLRGAKNIQYF.